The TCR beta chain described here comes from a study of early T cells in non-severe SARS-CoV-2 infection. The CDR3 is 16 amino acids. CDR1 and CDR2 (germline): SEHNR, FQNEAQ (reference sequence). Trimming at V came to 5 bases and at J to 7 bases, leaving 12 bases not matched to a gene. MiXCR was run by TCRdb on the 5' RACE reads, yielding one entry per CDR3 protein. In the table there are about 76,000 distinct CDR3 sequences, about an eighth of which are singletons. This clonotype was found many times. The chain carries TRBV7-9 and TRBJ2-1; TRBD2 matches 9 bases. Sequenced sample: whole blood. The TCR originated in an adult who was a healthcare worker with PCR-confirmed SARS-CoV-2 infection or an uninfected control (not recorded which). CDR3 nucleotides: TGTGCCAGCAGCCCGCGCGGGAGGGGGCGCCGGAATGAGCAGTTCTTC. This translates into CASSPRGRGRRNEQFF.